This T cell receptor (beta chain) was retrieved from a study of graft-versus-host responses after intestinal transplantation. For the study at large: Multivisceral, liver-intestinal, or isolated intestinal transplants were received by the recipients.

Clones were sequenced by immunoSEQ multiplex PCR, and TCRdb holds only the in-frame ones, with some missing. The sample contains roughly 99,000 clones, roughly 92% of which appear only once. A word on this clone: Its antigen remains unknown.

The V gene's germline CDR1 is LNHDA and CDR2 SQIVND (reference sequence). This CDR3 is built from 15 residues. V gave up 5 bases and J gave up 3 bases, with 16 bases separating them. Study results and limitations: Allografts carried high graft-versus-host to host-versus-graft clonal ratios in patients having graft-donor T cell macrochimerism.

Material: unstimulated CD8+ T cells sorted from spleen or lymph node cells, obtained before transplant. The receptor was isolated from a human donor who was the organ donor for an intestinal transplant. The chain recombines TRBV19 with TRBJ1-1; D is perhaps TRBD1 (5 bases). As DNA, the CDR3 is TGTGCCAGTAGTCCAAGGGACGGAGGGGACACTGAAGCTTTCTTT. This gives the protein CASSPRDGGDTEAFF.